These 4 T cell receptor beta chains were all obtained from the same sample, sequenced in a study of T-cell memory formation after mild COVID-19. Each CDR3 protein is one row after TCRdb ran MiXCR on the 5' RACE reads. The sample includes about 270,000 distinct CDR3 sequences, 15% to 20% seen only once; the top ten take roughly 24%. The sample taken for sequencing was PBMCs or a T cell subset sorted from them (not recorded which). The source is a man aged 18-30 years who had mild COVID-19 (a few samples of this study predate the infection). Cell type and time point are not known.

This clonotype was seen more than once but under ten times. This sequence joins TRBV25-1 and TRBJ1-1; TRBD1 aligns across 7 bases. V shed 2 bases and J 5 bases; nucleotides not matched to a gene: 5. Germline-derived CDR1 and CDR2 are MGHDK and SYGVNS. CDR3 length equals 14 residues. The CDR3 sequence is CASSEQGGRTEAFF. CDR3 coding DNA: TGTGCCAGCAGTGAACAGGGGGGTCGAACTGAAGCTTTCTTT.

This clonotype showed up just a few times. The V gene is TRBV6-2 or TRBV6-3, the J gene TRBJ2-3; D is uncertain. The V gene's germline CDR1 is MNHEY and CDR2 SVGEGT. Between the trimmed V and J ends, which lost 4 bases and 8 bases, there was a span of 10 bases. The CDR3 runs 12 residues. The CDR3 protein is CASSFRTRTQYF. The CDR3 bases are TGTGCCAGCAGTTTCCGGACCCGTACGCAGTATTTT.

V and J are TRBV12-3 or TRBV12-4 and TRBJ1-6; D may be TRBD1 (5 bases). This CDR3 has 14 residues. V lost 10 bases, J lost 8 bases, and 18 bases lay in between. This chain's CDR3 is CATKNTRGDSPLHF. The CDR3 bases are TGTGCCACCAAAAACACCCGGGGGGATTCACCCCTCCACTTT.

This clonotype showed up many times. The rearrangement links TRBV7-3 to TRBJ2-3; unclear D gene. V shed 2 bases and J shed 4 bases, with 7 bases lying between them. The CDR3 sequence is 13 residues long. CDR1 SGHTA and CDR2 FQGTGA come from the germline V gene. CDR3 loop: CASSLVSADTQYF. The CDR3 nucleotides read TGTGCCAGCAGCTTAGTGTCGGCAGATACGCAGTATTTT.